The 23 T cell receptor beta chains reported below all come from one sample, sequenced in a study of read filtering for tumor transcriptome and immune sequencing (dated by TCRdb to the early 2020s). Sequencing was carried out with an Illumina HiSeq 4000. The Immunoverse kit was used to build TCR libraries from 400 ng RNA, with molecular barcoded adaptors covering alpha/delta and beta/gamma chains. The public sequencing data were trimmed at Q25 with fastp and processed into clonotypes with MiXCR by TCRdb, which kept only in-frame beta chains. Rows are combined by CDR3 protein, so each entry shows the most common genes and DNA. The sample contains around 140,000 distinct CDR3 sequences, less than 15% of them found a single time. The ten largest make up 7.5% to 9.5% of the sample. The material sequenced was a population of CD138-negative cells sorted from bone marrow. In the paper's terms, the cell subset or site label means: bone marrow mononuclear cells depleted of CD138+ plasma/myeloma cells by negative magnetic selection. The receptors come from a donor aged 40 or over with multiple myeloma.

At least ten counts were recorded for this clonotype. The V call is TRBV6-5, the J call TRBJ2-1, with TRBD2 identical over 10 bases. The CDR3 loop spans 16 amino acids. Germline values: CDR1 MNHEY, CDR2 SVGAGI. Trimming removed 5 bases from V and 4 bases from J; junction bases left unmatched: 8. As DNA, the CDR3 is TGTGCCAGCAGTCCACTACTAGCGGGACTATACAATGAGCAGTTCTTC. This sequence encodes CASSPLLAGLYNEQFF.

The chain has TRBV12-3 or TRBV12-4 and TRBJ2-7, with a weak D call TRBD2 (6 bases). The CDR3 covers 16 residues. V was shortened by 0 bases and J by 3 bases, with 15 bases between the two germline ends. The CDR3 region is CASSLAGGRGFYEQYF. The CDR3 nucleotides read TGTGCCAGCAGTTTAGCGGGAGGCCGAGGCTTCTACGAGCAGTACTTC.

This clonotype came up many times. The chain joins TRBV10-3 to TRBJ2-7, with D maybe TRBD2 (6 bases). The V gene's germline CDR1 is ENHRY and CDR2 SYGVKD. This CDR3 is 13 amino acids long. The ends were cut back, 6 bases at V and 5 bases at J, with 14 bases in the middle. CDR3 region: CAIRDLRLDEQYF. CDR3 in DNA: TGTGCCATCAGGGACCTTCGACTAGACGAGCAGTACTTC.

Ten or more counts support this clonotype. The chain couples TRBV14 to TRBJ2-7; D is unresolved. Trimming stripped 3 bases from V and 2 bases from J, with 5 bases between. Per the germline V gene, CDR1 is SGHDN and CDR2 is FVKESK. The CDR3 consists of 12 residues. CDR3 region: CASSQGTYEQYF. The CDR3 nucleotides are TGTGCCAGCAGCCAGGGGACCTACGAGCAGTACTTC. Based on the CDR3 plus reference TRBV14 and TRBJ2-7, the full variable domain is EAGVTQFPSHSVIEKGQTVTLRCDPISGHDNLYWYRRVMGKEIKFLLHFVKESKQDESGMPNNRFLAERTGGTYSTLKVQPAELEDSGVYFCASSQGTYEQYFGPGTRLTVT.

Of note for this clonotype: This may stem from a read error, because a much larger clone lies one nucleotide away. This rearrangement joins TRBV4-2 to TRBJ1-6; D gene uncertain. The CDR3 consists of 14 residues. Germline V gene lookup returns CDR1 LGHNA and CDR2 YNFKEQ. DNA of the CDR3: TGCGCCAGCAGCCAAGAGGGTGGAGTGGGACCCCTCCACTTT. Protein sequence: CASSQEGGVGPLHF.

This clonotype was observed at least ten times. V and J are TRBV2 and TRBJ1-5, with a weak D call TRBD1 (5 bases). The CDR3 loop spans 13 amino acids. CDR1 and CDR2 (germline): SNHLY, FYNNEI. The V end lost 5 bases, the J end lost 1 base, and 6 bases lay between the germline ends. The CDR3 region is CASSRGSNQPQHF. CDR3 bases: TGTGCCAGCAGTCGGGGGAGCAATCAGCCCCAGCATTTT.

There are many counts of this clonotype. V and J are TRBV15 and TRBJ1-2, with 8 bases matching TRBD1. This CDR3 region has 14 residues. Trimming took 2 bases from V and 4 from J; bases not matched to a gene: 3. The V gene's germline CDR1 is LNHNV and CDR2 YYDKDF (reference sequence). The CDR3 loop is CATSRLQGAYGYTF. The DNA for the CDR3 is TGTGCCACCAGCAGACTCCAGGGGGCCTATGGCTACACCTTC. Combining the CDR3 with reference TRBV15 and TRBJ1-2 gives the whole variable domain DAMVIQNPRYQVTQFGKPVTLSCSQTLNHNVMYWYQQKSSQAPKLLFHYYDKDFNNEADTPDNFQSRRPNTSFCFLDIRSPGLGDTAMYLCATSRLQGAYGYTFGSGTRLTVV.

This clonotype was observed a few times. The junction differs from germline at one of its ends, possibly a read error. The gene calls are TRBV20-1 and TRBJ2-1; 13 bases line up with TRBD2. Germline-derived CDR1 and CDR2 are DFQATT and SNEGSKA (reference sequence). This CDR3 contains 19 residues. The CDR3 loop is CSARGHGQTSGRPLNEQPF. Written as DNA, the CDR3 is TGCAGTGCTAGAGGCCATGGCCAGACTAGCGGGAGGCCACTCAATGAGCAGCCCTTC.

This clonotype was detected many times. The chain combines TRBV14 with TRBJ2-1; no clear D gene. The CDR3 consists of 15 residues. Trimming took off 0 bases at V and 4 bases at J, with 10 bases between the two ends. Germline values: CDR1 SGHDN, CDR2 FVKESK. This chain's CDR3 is CASSQDLSRYNEQFF. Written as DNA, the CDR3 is TGTGCCAGCAGCCAAGATTTGAGCAGATACAATGAGCAGTTCTTC.

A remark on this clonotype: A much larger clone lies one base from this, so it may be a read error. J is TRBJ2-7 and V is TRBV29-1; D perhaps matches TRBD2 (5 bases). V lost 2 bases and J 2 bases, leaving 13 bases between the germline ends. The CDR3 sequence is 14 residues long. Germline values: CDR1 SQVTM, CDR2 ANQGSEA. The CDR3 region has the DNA TGCAGCGTTGAATGTTGGGAGCGGACCTACGAGCAGTACTTC. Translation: CSVECWERTYEQYF.

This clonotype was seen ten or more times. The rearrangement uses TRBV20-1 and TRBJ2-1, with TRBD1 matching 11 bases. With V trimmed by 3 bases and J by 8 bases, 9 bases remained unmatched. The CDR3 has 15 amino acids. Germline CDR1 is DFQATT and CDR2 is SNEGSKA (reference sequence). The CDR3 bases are TGCAGTGCTAGGGGGGACAGGGGGTTTTCATATGAGCAGTTCTTC. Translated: CSARGDRGFSYEQFF.

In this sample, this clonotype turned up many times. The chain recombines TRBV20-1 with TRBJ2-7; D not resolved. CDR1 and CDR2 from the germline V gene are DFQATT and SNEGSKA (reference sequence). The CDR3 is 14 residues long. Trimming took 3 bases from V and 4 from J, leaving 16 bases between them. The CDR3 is CSARDLYLGYEQYF. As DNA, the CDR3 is TGCAGTGCTAGGGACCTTTATTTGGGTTACGAGCAGTACTTC.

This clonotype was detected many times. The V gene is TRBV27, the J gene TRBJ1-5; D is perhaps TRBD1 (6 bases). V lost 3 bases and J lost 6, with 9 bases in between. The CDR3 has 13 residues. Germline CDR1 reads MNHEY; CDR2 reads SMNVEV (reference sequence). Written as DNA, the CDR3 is TGTGCCAGCAGTTTTACAGGGAGTCAGCCCCAGCATTTT. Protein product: CASSFTGSQPQHF.

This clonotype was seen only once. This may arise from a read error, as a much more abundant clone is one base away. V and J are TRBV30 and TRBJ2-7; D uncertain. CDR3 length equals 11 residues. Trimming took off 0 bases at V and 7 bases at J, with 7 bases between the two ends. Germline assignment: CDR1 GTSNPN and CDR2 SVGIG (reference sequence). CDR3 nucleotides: TGTGCCTGGAGTGTAGTAGAGGAGCAGTACTTC. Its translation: CAWSVVEEQYF.

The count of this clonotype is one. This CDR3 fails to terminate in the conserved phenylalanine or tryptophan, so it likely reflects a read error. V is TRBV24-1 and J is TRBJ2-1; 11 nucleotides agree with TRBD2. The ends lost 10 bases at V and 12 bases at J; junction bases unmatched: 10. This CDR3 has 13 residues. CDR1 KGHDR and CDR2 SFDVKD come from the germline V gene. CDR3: CATRTSGRDGQFS. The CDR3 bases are TGTGCCACTAGGACTAGCGGGCGGGATGGGCAGTTCTCC.

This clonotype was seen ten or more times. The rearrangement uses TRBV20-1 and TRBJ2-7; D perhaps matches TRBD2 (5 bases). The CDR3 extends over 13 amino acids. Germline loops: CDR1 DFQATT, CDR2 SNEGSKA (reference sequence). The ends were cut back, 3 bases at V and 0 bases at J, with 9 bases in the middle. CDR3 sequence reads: CSARGRTSYEQYF. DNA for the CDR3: TGCAGTGCTAGGGGGAGAACCTCCTACGAGCAGTACTTC.

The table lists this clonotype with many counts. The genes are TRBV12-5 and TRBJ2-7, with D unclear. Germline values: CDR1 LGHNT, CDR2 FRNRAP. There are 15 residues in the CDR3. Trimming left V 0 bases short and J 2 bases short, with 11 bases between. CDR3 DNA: TGTGCTAGTGGTTTGGTACTCGGCGGACCCTACGAGCAGTACTTC. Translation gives CASGLVLGGPYEQYF.

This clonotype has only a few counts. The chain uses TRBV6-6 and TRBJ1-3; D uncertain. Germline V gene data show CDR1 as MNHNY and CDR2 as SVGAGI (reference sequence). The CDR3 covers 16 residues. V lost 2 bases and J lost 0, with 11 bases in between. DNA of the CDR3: TGTGCCAGCAGTTACGAGGGTTCACACTCTGGAAACACCATATATTTT. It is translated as CASSYEGSHSGNTIYF.

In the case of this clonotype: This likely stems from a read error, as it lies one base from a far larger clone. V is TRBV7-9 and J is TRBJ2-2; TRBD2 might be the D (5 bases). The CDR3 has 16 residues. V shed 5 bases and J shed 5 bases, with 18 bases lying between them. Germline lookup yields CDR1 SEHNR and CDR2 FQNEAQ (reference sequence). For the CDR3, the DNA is TGTGCCAGCAGCCAAGATGCTGGTGGGAGTACCGGGGAGCTGTTTTTT. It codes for CASSQDAGGSTGELFF.

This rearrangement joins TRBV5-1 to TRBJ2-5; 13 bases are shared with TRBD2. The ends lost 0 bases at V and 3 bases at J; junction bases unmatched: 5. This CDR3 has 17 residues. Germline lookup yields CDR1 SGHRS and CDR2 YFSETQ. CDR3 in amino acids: CASSLGGLAGVKETQYF. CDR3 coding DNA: TGCGCCAGCAGCTTGGGCGGACTAGCGGGAGTCAAAGAGACCCAGTACTTC.

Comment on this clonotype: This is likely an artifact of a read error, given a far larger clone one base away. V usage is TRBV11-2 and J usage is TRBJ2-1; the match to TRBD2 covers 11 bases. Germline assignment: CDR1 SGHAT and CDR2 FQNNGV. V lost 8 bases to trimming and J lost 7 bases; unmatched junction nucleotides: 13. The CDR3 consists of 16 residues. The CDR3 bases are TGTGCCAGCGGCCCCCAAACTAGCGGGAGTACGAATGAGCAGTTCTTC. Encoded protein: CASGPQTSGSTNEQFF. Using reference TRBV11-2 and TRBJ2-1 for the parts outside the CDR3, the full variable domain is EAGVAQSPRYKIIEKRQSVAFWCNPISGHATLYWYQQILGQGPKLLIQFQNNGVVDDSQLPKDRFSAERLKGVDSTLKIQPAKLEDSAVYLCASGPQTSGSTNEQFFGPGTRLTVL.

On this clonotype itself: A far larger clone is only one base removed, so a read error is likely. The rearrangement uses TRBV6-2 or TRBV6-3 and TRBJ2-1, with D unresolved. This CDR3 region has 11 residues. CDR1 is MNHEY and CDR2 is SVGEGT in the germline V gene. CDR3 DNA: TGTGCCAGCACCGGTAGTGAAGAGCAGTGCTTC. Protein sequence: CASTGSEEQCF.

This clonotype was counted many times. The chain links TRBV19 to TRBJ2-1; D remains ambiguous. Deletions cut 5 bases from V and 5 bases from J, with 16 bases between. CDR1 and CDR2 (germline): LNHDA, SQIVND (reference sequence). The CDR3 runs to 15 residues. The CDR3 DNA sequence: TGTGCCAGTAGTCCCCTGGTATTAGGTGACAATGAGCAGTTCTTC. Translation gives CASSPLVLGDNEQFF. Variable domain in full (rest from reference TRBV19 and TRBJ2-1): DGGITQSPKYLFRKEGQNVTLSCEQNLNHDAMYWYRQDPGQGLRLIYYSQIVNDFQKGDIAEGYSVSREKKESFPLTVTSAQKNPTAFYLCASSPLVLGDNEQFFGPGTRLTVL.